Below, one TCR beta chain is given with its context. Its target is not known. CDR3 length: 17 residues. Per germline, CDR1 SEHNR and CDR2 FQNEAQ (reference sequence). The V gene lost 3 bases and the J gene lost 0 bases, with 12 bases spanning the gap. This entry comes from a study of TIL therapy for anti-PD-1-resistant metastatic lung cancer. Study in general: Several tumors were EGFR-mutant and two were ALK-rearranged. Median tumor mutation burden was roughly 1.5 mutations per megabase.

The time point is: pre-treatment sample, taken before nivolumab and TIL therapy. Most excised metastases sampled were pleural nodules or supraclavicular lymph nodes. Sequencing used immunoSEQ v3. Assay: immunoSEQ multiplex PCR; the TCRdb copy retains only in-frame clones and omits some. The profile covers some 90,000 clones, with about three fifths appearing a single time and approximately 9.9% taken by the ten largest. Study results and caveats: TIL cultures after expansion showed higher clonality and lower diversity than baseline tumor (median 6% vs 31%). The cohort had more treatment-naive, never-smoker and oncogene-addicted patients than typical.

The rearrangement links TRBV7-9 to TRBJ1-6; unclear D gene. The receptor's source is a person between 25 and 79 years old with non-small cell lung cancer. Sample: tumor tissue, taken at baseline. In nucleotides, the CDR3 is TGTGCCAGCAGCTTCCGTTGGGAAAGCTCCTATAATTCACCCCTCCACTTT. This gives the protein CASSFRWESSYNSPLHF. The full variable domain, with the rest looked up from reference TRBV7-9 and TRBJ1-6, is DTGVSQNPRHKITKRGQNVTFRCDPISEHNRLYWYRQTLGQGPEFLTYFQNEAQLEKSRLLSDRFSAERPKGSFSTLEIQRTEQGDSAMYLCASSFRWESSYNSPLHFGNGTRLTVT.